This entry lists 16 T cell receptor beta chains sequenced from one sample in a study of radiotherapy plus CTLA-4 blockade in lung cancer. Some clones are missing from TCRdb's copy, which holds only in-frame ones; the method was immunoSEQ multiplex PCR. Here the sample spans under 110,000 clones, 70% to 90% being singletons. The sample consisted of peripheral blood, taken from a patient treated with radiotherapy plus ipilimumab. The receptors were gathered from a human donor with non-small cell lung cancer that progressed on radiotherapy plus ipilimumab. Some clones in this sample may be carry-over from other donors' samples.

This clone was seen a single time. This chain joins TRBV27 and TRBJ2-2; no clear D. Trimming pared 6 bases from V and 1 base from J, leaving 9 bases between. The CDR3 extends over 14 amino acids. In germline, CDR1 is MNHEY, CDR2 SMNVEV (reference sequence). The CDR3 protein is CASRIGKNTGELFF. The CDR3 bases are TGTGCCAGCAGAATAGGGAAGAACACCGGGGAGCTGTTTTTT.

This rearrangement joins TRBV11-2 to TRBJ2-1, with a possible D match to TRBD2 (5 bases). Germline V gene data show CDR1 as SGHAT and CDR2 as FQNNGV. Trimming took off 7 bases at V and 7 bases at J, with 11 bases between the two ends. The CDR3 consists of 12 residues. CDR3 residues: CASTLWENEQFF. The CDR3 DNA is TGTGCCAGCACCCTATGGGAGAATGAGCAGTTCTTC.

The V and J genes are TRBV5-1 and TRBJ2-3; D uncertain. Per the germline V gene, CDR1 is SGHRS and CDR2 is YFSETQ. The CDR3 runs to 13 residues. Trimming left V 3 bases short and J 3 bases short, with 8 bases between. CDR3 coding DNA: TGCGCCAGCAGCTACCAGGAAACAGATACGCAGTATTTT. This codes for CASSYQETDTQYF.

This clone was counted once. This sequence joins TRBV4-3 and TRBJ1-2; D unclear. The CDR3 runs 13 residues. The V end lost 4 bases, the J end lost 4 bases, and 10 bases lay between the germline ends. The germline gives CDR1 LGHNA, CDR2 YSLEER. Here the CDR3 reads CASSPDPLYGYTF. CDR3 bases: TGCGCCAGCAGCCCAGATCCTCTCTATGGCTACACCTTC.

CDR3 sequence: CASSDSGTTNTGELFF. CDR3 DNA: TGTGCCAGCAGTGACTCCGGGACAACGAACACCGGGGAGCTGTTTTTT. The rearrangement uses TRBV6-4 and TRBJ2-2; possibly TRBD1 for D (6 bases). The germline gives CDR1 MRHNA, CDR2 SNTAGT. The V end was cut by 0 bases, the J end by 0 bases, with 8 bases between. The CDR3 loop spans 16 amino acids.

This sequence joins TRBV7-3 and TRBJ2-2, with D possibly being TRBD2 (5 bases). The germline V and J ends were trimmed by 5 bases and 6 bases, with 13 bases remaining between them. The CDR3 sequence is 14 residues long. Germline CDR1 and CDR2: SGHTA and FQGTGA. CDR3 protein: CASSRGGLSGELFF. The CDR3 DNA reads TGTGCCAGCAGCCGCGGCGGGCTTTCCGGGGAGCTGTTTTTT.

The chain uses TRBV25-1 and TRBJ1-2, with D tentatively TRBD1 (6 bases). The ends were cut back, 8 bases at V and 6 bases at J, with 19 bases in the middle. The germline V gene encodes CDR1 MGHDK and CDR2 SYGVNS. The CDR3 has 14 residues. CDR3 protein: CASSRDRLLNGYTF. The CDR3 coding sequence is TGTGCCAGCTCCCGAGACAGGCTTTTAAATGGCTACACCTTC.

V gene TRBV19 combines with J gene TRBJ1-1, with D perhaps matching TRBD1 (5 bases). CDR1 and CDR2 (germline): LNHDA, SQIVND (reference sequence). The CDR3 consists of 16 residues. V shed 4 bases and J shed 0 bases, with 15 bases lying between them. The CDR3 region has the DNA TGTGCCAGTAGTAAGACAGAGACACTCATGAACACTGAAGCTTTCTTT. It yields the protein CASSKTETLMNTEAFF. Full variable domain (remainder filled in from reference TRBV19 and TRBJ1-1): DGGITQSPKYLFRKEGQNVTLSCEQNLNHDAMYWYRQDPGQGLRLIYYSQIVNDFQKGDIAEGYSVSREKKESFPLTVTSAQKNPTAFYLCASSKTETLMNTEAFFGQGTRLTVV.

The chain combines TRBV5-8 with TRBJ1-1; 7 bases fit TRBD1. CDR1 SGHTS and CDR2 YDEGEE come from the germline V gene. The CDR3 spans 14 residues. Trimming at V came to 0 bases and at J to 11 bases, leaving 10 bases not matched to a gene. CDR3 bases: TGTGCCAGCAGCTTGGAACAGGGGATTCGGAGGGCTTTCTTT. Encoded protein: CASSLEQGIRRAFF.

The chain couples TRBV6-4 to TRBJ2-3; 11 bases agree with TRBD2. The J segment lost 2 bases and the V segment lost 6 bases, leaving 7 bases of the junction unmatched. The CDR3 sequence is 16 residues long. Germline-derived CDR1 and CDR2 are MRHNA and SNTAGT. CDR3 sequence reads: CASSPTSGGDTDTQYF. Written as DNA, the CDR3 is TGTGCCAGCAGCCCAACTAGCGGGGGAGACACAGATACGCAGTATTTT.

The chain links TRBV5-1 to TRBJ2-3; D possibly corresponds to TRBD1 (6 bases). Germline CDR1 and CDR2: SGHRS and YFSETQ. Trimming took 1 base from V and 5 from J, leaving 11 bases between them. There are 14 residues in the CDR3. CDR3 coding DNA: TGCGCCAGCAGCTTGAGTTTAGGGGGAGATACGCAGTATTTT. This codes for CASSLSLGGDTQYF.

The genes are TRBV19 and TRBJ1-1, with 9 bases fitting TRBD1. CDR1 LNHDA and CDR2 SQIVND come from the germline V gene (reference sequence). V dropped 10 bases and J dropped 4; count of bases not matched to a gene: 16. The CDR3 consists of 16 residues. CDR3 loop: CATRPRDRVMSTEAFF. The CDR3 DNA is TGTGCCACCAGACCCCGGGACAGGGTTATGAGCACTGAAGCTTTCTTT.

V usage is TRBV5-1 and J usage is TRBJ1-2; D is ambiguous. The CDR3 totals 13 residues. CDR1 and CDR2 (germline): SGHRS, YFSETQ. Trimming shortened V by 2 bases and J by 9 bases, and 14 bases separated the two germline ends. The CDR3 coding sequence is TGCGCCAGCAGCTTCACACAAGAAGTTAGCTACACCTTC. Translation gives CASSFTQEVSYTF.

In DNA form, the CDR3 reads TGTGCCAGTAGTACCACCGGGACAGGGGGAAATTCACCCCTCCACTTT. The encoded protein is CASSTTGTGGNSPLHF. The rearrangement joins TRBV19 to TRBJ1-6; 11 bases line up with TRBD1. The CDR3 covers 16 residues. Germline-derived CDR1 and CDR2 are LNHDA and SQIVND (reference sequence). V lost 4 bases and J lost 7; bases outside the gene matches: 6.

V and J are TRBV27 and TRBJ1-1; TRBD1 might be the D (6 bases). Trimming shortened V by 1 base and J by 5 bases, and 11 bases separated the two germline ends. The V gene's germline CDR1 is MNHEY and CDR2 SMNVEV (reference sequence). This CDR3 has 14 amino acids. CDR3 residues: CASSLFDRPTEAFF. For the CDR3, the DNA is TGTGCCAGCAGTTTATTTGACAGGCCGACTGAAGCTTTCTTT.

This rearrangement joins TRBV4-3 to TRBJ2-3, with D possibly TRBD1 on 6 matching bases. Germline CDR1 and CDR2: LGHNA and YSLEER. The length of the CDR3 is 15 residues. Trimming pared 3 bases from V and 3 bases from J, leaving 13 bases between. CDR3 amino acids: CASSQGALKTDTQYF. The CDR3 DNA reads TGCGCCAGCAGCCAGGGGGCCCTGAAGACAGATACGCAGTATTTT.